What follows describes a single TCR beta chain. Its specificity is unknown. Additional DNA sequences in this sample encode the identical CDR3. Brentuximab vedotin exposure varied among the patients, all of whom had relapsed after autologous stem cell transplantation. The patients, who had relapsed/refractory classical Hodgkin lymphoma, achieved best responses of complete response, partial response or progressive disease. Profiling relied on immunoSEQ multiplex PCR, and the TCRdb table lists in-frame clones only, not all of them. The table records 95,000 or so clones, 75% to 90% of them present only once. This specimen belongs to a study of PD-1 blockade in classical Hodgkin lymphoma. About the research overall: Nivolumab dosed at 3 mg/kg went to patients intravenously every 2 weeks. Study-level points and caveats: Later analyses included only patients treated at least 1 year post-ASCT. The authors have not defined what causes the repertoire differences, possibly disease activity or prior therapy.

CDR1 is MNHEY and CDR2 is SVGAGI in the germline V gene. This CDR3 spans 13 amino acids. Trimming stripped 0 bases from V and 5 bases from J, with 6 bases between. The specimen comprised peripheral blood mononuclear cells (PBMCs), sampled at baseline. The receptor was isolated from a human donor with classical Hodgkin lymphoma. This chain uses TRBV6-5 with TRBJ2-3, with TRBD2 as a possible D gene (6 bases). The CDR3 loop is CASSYSGGDTQYF. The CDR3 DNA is TGTGCCAGCAGTTACTCGGGAGGAGATACGCAGTATTTT.